A single T cell receptor beta chain is shown here with its context. Its antigen is not known. The V gene's germline CDR1 is LNHDA and CDR2 SQIVND (reference sequence). This CDR3 contains 14 residues. Trimming cost V 4 bases and J 4 bases, with 13 bases left between them. TCRdb re-analysed the reads in MiXCR, keeping a single row per CDR3 protein. The profile covers 5,000 to 6,500 distinct CDR3 sequences, with around 49% appearing a single time and more than 70% taken by the ten largest. This entry comes from a study of T cell repertoires in cytomegalovirus infection. Study overall: In public TCR beta signatures, there were indications of both CMV infection and matching HLA type.

General study findings and limits: Within the response measured ex vivo, HLA-C-restricted CMV-specific TCR beta clonotypes were dominant. Using cumulative public TCR beta family frequency, the authors identified those who carried CMV together with the relevant HLA.

This chain uses TRBV19 with TRBJ1-2; no clear D gene. Specimen: PBMCs, sequenced either directly or after in vitro stimulation (not recorded which). This clonotype was obtained from a human donor in good health (CMV status not recorded). Some clones in this sample may be carry-over from other donors' samples. CDR3 sequence reads: CASSTDIYGYGYTF. CDR3 bases: TGTGCCAGTAGTACCGACATATACGGCTATGGCTACACCTTC.